A selection of T cell receptor beta chains follows, all from one sample in a study of Ad26.COV2.S vaccination and SARS-CoV-2 variants. Assay used: immunoSEQ multiplex PCR; TCRdb lists only in-frame clones, some missing. The data show 430,000 or so clones, approximately 92% seen once. This specimen consisted of peripheral blood, obtained in a trial of Ad26.COV2.S vaccine versus placebo. All receptors come from a person between 18 and 60 years old who received the Ad26.COV2.S COVID-19 vaccine or a placebo. Each CDR3 is given with its conserved first and last residue.

15,TRBV6-2/TRBV6-3,CASSLGTGVTGELFF
15,TRBV5-5,CASSLAGRVGEKLFF
16,TRBV7-6,CASSGRTGRNNEKLFF
15,TRBV5-6,CASSDFDRIQETQYF
14,TRBV18,CASSPGGLDNEQFF
16,TRBV5-1,CASSLRGQIRGDEQFF
16,TRBV28,CASSPAVPRAKNIQYF
14,TRBV30,CAWSVTSGANVLTF
14,TRBV6-5,CASRAPRERTEAFF
12,TRBV25-1,CASSGGNQPQHF
13,TRBV4-3,CASSQDTRVGYTF
17,TRBV7-9,CASSLELFEGYTGELFF
14,TRBV6-6,CASSTGDSGNTIYF
13,TRBV7-3,CASSPASYNEQFF
14,TRBV7-9,CASSDPHGSYEQYF
14,TRBV7-9,CASSHRMRTYGYTF
14,TRBV5-1,CASSLTANTGELFF
15,TRBV28,CASSLWQEPLGGYTF
16,TRBV4-3,CASSQRGGASYNEQFF
15,TRBV7-3,CASSPGLANTGELFF
14,TRBV11-3,CASNPSVFTDTQYF
17,TRBV18,CASSPPPGTSGRNEQFF
12,TRBV6-5,CAVGSYNSPLHF
14,TRBV19,CASSYRVMDTEAFF
15,TRBV19,CASSTLADYSYEQYF
15,TRBV9,CASSVTNRGEDEQYF
13,TRBV30,CAWSVLVNTEAFF
13,TRBV2,CASRVGFGYGYTF
16,TRBV2,CASSEHSGSSNQPQHF
14,TRBV28,CASSLLSYTDTQYF
14,TRBV19,CASRTTGGNQPQHF
13,TRBV19,CASGPWGAYEQYF
14,TRBV2,CASREAGSNQPQHF
14,TRBV11-3,CASSLVRREETQYF
14,TRBV27,CASSLRAVDSPLHF
16,TRBV9,CASSVRRESSGNTIYF
12,TRBV29-1,CSVGPPSEKLFF
15,TRBV14,CASSPLGTPGNTIYF
17,TRBV21-1,CASSKGTRGSGANVLTF
15,TRBV14,CASSQEAGTLPEQFF
13,TRBV19,CASSLGERQPQHF
12,TRBV5-1,CASSLTFDEQFF
19,TRBV4-1,CASSHSNRRRGMTYNEQFF
16,TRBV6-5,CASSYARLSGAGELFF
15,TRBV19,CASNPTPYSNQPQHF
17,TRBV19,CASRHLQGAGGNYGYTF
13,TRBV5-1,CASSQGGAETQYF
16,TRBV9,CASSVSDRGQGETQYF
14,TRBV7-2,CASSSERGGSPLHF
12,TRBV29-1,CSVGPSADTQYF
14,TRBV5-4,CASSLGDRGYGYTF
22,TRBV10-3,CAISVWGVSPSGRTANTGELFF
16,TRBV27,CASSLLSRQTNSPLHF
13,TRBV2,CASSRDGSYEQYF